A selection of T cell receptor beta chains follows, all from one sample in a study of a mutant IDH1 vaccine in newly diagnosed glioma. Clones were read by immunoSEQ multiplex PCR, and TCRdb kept only the in-frame ones, dropping some. Of 13,000 or so clones detected, around three quarters appear once; the ten largest clones hold roughly 4%. These receptors have no identified antigens. This sample comprised PBMCs, obtained from a glioma patient whose treatment included an IDH1 peptide vaccine. These receptors were obtained from a woman between 35 and 50 years old with glioma. Both conserved end residues are part of each CDR3. Each record gives: V gene, J gene, D gene, clone size, CDR3 protein, CDR3 DNA. The D gene is left open where the match is weak. Clone size, where shown, is once, few, many, or a class for clones that have expanded.

TRBV6-1	TRBJ1-2	NA	NA	CASSEAGPYGYTF	TGTGCCAGCAGTGAAGCCGGGCCGTATGGCTACACCTTC
TRBV10-3	TRBJ1-4	NA	few	CATAQGLTNEKLFF	TGTGCCACCGCTCAGGGTCTGACTAATGAAAAACTGTTTTTT
TRBV11-2	TRBJ2-7	NA	NA	CASSFRGWGGLGEQYF	TGTGCCAGCAGCTTCAGGGGGTGGGGGGGCCTCGGGGAGCAGTACTTC
TRBV28	TRBJ2-5	TRBD1	once	CASSSGQSETQYF	TGTGCCAGCAGTTCGGGACAGTCGGAGACCCAGTACTTC
TRBV13	TRBJ1-2	TRBD1	NA	CASSLRLGQGLGYTF	TGTGCCAGCAGCTTAAGGTTAGGACAGGGCCTTGGCTACACCTTC
TRBV6-1	TRBJ1-5	NA	NA	CASSETRGRPQHF	TGTGCCAGCAGTGAAACTAGGGGACGACCCCAGCATTTT
TRBV28	TRBJ1-5	NA	once	CASTKNNQPQHF	TGTGCCAGCACTAAGAACAATCAGCCCCAGCATTTT
TRBV2	TRBJ1-5	NA	NA	CASSVSPSPNQPQHF	TGTGCCAGCAGTGTGTCACCGTCTCCCAATCAGCCCCAGCATTTT
TRBV5-1	TRBJ1-6	NA	once	CASSLEYSNSPLHF	TGCGCCAGCAGCTTGGAGTACAGTAATTCACCCCTCCACTTT
TRBV9	TRBJ2-7	NA	NA	CASSVGGEQYF	TGTGCCAGCAGCGTCGGCGGCGAGCAGTACTTC
TRBV7-2	TRBJ2-7	NA	NA	CASSLGVGNEQYF	TGTGCCAGCAGCTTAGGGGTCGGGAACGAGCAGTACTTC
TRBV10-3	TRBJ1-1	NA	NA	CAISDRGNTEAFF	TGTGCCATCAGCGATAGAGGGAACACTGAAGCTTTCTTT
TRBV4-1	TRBJ1-5	NA	NA	CASSPQPRGDTSQPQHF	TGCGCCAGCAGCCCTCAACCTCGGGGGGACACGAGTCAGCCCCAGCATTTT
TRBV16	TRBJ2-4	NA	once	CASSQSWGEAIQYF	TGTGCCAGCAGCCAATCGTGGGGGGAGGCCATTCAGTACTTC
TRBV6-6	TRBJ2-3	NA	NA	CASKGGISTDTQYF	TGTGCCAGCAAAGGGGGGATTAGCACAGATACGCAGTATTTT
TRBV7-2	TRBJ2-7	NA	NA	CASSPRIPPYEQYF	TGTGCCAGCAGCCCTCGGATACCCCCCTACGAGCAGTACTTC
TRBV7-3	TRBJ2-7	NA	few	CASSKTGGAYEQYF	TGTGCCAGCAGCAAAACAGGAGGGGCCTACGAGCAGTACTTC
TRBV25-1	TRBJ1-4	NA	once	CASVSGQNTEKLFF	TGTGCCAGCGTTTCAGGACAAAACACTGAAAAACTGTTTTTT
TRBV7-3	TRBJ2-2	NA	NA	CASGPHTGELFF	TGTGCCAGCGGACCCCACACCGGGGAGCTGTTTTTT
TRBV6-1	TRBJ1-2	NA	NA	CASSLNGGLDYGYTF	TGTGCCAGCAGCCTTAATGGGGGGCTGGACTATGGCTACACCTTC
TRBV9	TRBJ2-7	NA	NA	CASSISDGYSYEQYF	TGTGCCAGCAGTATTAGTGACGGTTACTCCTACGAGCAGTACTTC
TRBV5-6	TRBJ2-1	NA	NA	CASSFPSSYNEQFF	TGTGCCAGCAGCTTCCCCAGCTCCTACAATGAGCAGTTCTTC
TRBV28	TRBJ2-4	NA	NA	CASSPPLGILDIQYF	TGTGCCAGCAGTCCCCCTTTAGGGATATTGGACATTCAGTACTTC
TRBV5-1	TRBJ2-1	TRBD2	once	CASSLSGSTGEQFF	TGCGCCAGCAGCTTGAGCGGGAGTACCGGTGAGCAGTTCTTC
TRBV6-6	TRBJ1-2	NA	NA	CASSSVTGPYGYTF	TGTGCCAGCAGTTCCGTGACAGGACCCTATGGCTACACCTTC
TRBV29-1	TRBJ2-7	NA	NA	CSVRRGAYEQYF	TGCAGCGTTCGTCGAGGAGCCTACGAGCAGTACTTC
TRBV30	TRBJ2-7	NA	NA	CAWSVRRDHEQYF	TGTGCCTGGAGTGTACGCAGGGACCACGAGCAGTACTTC
TRBV5-1	TRBJ2-1	NA	NA	CASSLGYSYNEQFF	TGCGCCAGCAGCTTGGGGTATTCCTACAATGAGCAGTTCTTC
TRBV5-6	TRBJ2-3	NA	NA	CASSFLTSTDTQYF	TGTGCCAGCAGCTTCCTGACTAGCACAGATACGCAGTATTTT
TRBV18	TRBJ2-7	NA	once	CASSLMELSYEQYF	TGTGCCAGCTCCCTGATGGAGTTATCCTACGAGCAGTACTTC
TRBV5-1	TRBJ1-1	NA	NA	CASSFGKPGNTEAFF	TGCGCCAGCAGCTTTGGGAAGCCAGGGAACACTGAAGCTTTCTTT
TRBV9	TRBJ1-5	NA	NA	CASSVGATGLNQPQHF	TGTGCCAGCAGCGTAGGCGCCACAGGACTGAATCAGCCCCAGCATTTT
TRBV30	TRBJ1-2	NA	NA	CAWTEGGYGYTF	TGTGCCTGGACCGAGGGGGGCTATGGCTACACCTTC
TRBV29-1	TRBJ2-3	NA	NA	CSVGNGGTDTQYF	TGCAGCGTTGGGAACGGAGGCACAGATACGCAGTATTTT
TRBV12-2	TRBJ2-1	NA	NA	CASRFVDRENYNEQFF	TGTGCAAGTCGCTTTGTAGACAGGGAAAACTACAATGAGCAGTTCTTC
TRBV18	TRBJ1-2	NA	NA	CASSTGSDYGYTF	TGTGCCAGCTCAACAGGGAGCGACTATGGCTACACCTTC
TRBV9	TRBJ2-7	TRBD2	NA	CASSVGRTSGGAYEQYF	TGTGCCAGCAGCGTAGGTCGCACTAGCGGGGGGGCCTACGAGCAGTACTTC
TRBV5-4	TRBJ1-1	NA	NA	CASSPANPDRYTEAFF	TGTGCCAGCAGCCCGGCGAACCCGGACCGATACACTGAAGCTTTCTTT
TRBV4-3	TRBJ2-5	TRBD1	once	CASSQEDRGRETQYF	TGCGCCAGCAGCCAAGAGGACAGGGGGCGAGAGACCCAGTACTTC
TRBV7-6	TRBJ2-5	TRBD1	NA	CASSFRDRGRIETQYF	TGTGCCAGCAGCTTCCGGGACAGGGGTAGGATAGAGACCCAGTACTTC